Listed below are T cell receptor beta chains from one sample, sequenced in a study of low-dose radiotherapy and immunotherapy resistance in tumors. TCRdb fed the reads into MiXCR, producing one record per CDR3 protein. The repertoire has 80,000 to 90,000 distinct CDR3 sequences, around 17% of them found once; the top ten carry approximately 2.8%. Sequenced here: PBMCs, sampled before treatment. The receptors come from a male donor with prostate cancer. Both conserved end residues are part of each CDR3. The D gene is left open where the match is weak. Some rows have no size entry. The others give once, few or many, or a class for an expanded clone.

V gene	clone size	D gene	J gene	CDR3 protein	CDR3 DNA
TRBV7-2	many	TRBD1	TRBJ1-2	CASSLGRGTAYGYTF	TGTGCCAGCAGCTTAGGGAGGGGGACAGCCTATGGCTACACCTTC
TRBV5-3	many	-	TRBJ2-1	CASSIGTSYNEQFF	TGTGCCAGCAGCATTGGGACGTCTTACAATGAGCAGTTCTTC
TRBV6-1	many	-	TRBJ1-1	CATTPEYTEAFF	TGTGCCACGACCCCAGAGTACACTGAAGCTTTCTTT
TRBV25-1	many	TRBD2	TRBJ2-2	CASSERAGGRTGELFF	TGTGCCAGCAGTGAGAGAGCGGGGGGGCGTACCGGGGAGCTGTTTTTT
TRBV5-1	many	TRBD1	TRBJ2-4	CASSPGQGMDRPENIQYF	TGCGCCAGCAGCCCGGGACAGGGGATGGATCGCCCCGAAAACATTCAGTACTTC
TRBV29-1	many	TRBD1	TRBJ2-7	CSVRRQGDYEQYF	TGCAGCGTGAGACGACAGGGGGATTACGAGCAGTACTTC
TRBV25-1	many	TRBD1	TRBJ2-5	CASHSTGASKETQYF	TGTGCCAGCCACTCGACAGGGGCGTCCAAAGAGACCCAGTACTTC
TRBV3-1	many	TRBD2	TRBJ2-5	CASSQVGGTQETQYF	TGTGCCAGCAGCCAAGTGGGGGGGACGCAAGAGACCCAGTACTTC
TRBV7-9	many	TRBD1	TRBJ1-1	CASSLMGQLQNTEAFF	TGTGCCAGCAGCTTAATGGGACAGCTCCAGAACACTGAAGCTTTCTTT
TRBV14	-	-	TRBJ1-1	CASSRIGTEAFF	TGTGCCAGCAGCCGGATTGGGACTGAAGCTTTCTTT
TRBV29-1	many	-	TRBJ2-2	CSVAPGHTSGELFF	TGCAGCGTCGCTCCGGGACACACTTCCGGGGAGCTGTTTTTT
TRBV7-6	many	-	TRBJ1-1	CASSPRGGGAEAFF	TGTGCCAGCAGCCCCCGGGGGGGGGGCGCTGAAGCTTTCTTT
TRBV7-9	many	TRBD1	TRBJ1-5	CASSHGDRYQPQHF	TGTGCCAGCAGCCACGGGGACAGATATCAGCCCCAGCATTTT
TRBV6-2/TRBV6-3	few	-	TRBJ2-7	CASSYSGGALLHEQYF	TGTGCCAGCAGTTACTCGGGAGGCGCCCTTCTCCACGAGCAGTACTTC
TRBV5-1	many	TRBD1	TRBJ2-7	CASSQDRGVGKQYF	TGCGCCAGCAGCCAAGACAGGGGGGTCGGTAAGCAGTACTTC
TRBV2	many	-	TRBJ2-5	CASSELGGTQYF	TGTGCCAGCAGTGAACTAGGAGGGACCCAGTACTTC
TRBV23-1	many	-	TRBJ2-1	CASSQKSQHVSYNEQFF	TGCGCCAGCAGTCAAAAGTCTCAGCATGTCTCCTACAATGAGCAGTTCTTC